Listed below are T cell receptor beta chains from one sample, sequenced in a study of blood T cell repertoires in COVID-19. This table comes from immunoSEQ multiplex PCR, and its TCRdb copy is limited to in-frame clones, with some not included. This table holds 150,000 to 200,000 clones, over 80% found once. Source material: PBMCs or T cells enriched from blood (not recorded which). These receptors all stem from a woman aged 55-70 years who had recovered from COVID-19. Each CDR3 is given with its conserved first and last residue. Fields, in order: clone size, D gene, V gene, J gene, CDR3 DNA, CDR3 protein. D genes are given only for firm matches. Not all rows give a size; the values are once, few, many and, for expanded clones, a class.

-	-	TRBV10-3	TRBJ1-1	TGTGCCATCAGTGAGTCGAGGGACAAAGCTGAAGCTTTCTTT	CAISESRDKAEAFF
-	TRBD1	TRBV6-5	TRBJ1-2	TGTGCCAGCAGCAGACAGGGGGACTATGGCTACACCTTC	CASSRQGDYGYTF
-	-	TRBV18	TRBJ1-5	TGTGCCAGCTCACCACCAGGGGGTTGGGATAATCAGCCCCAGCATTTT	CASSPPGGWDNQPQHF
-	TRBD2	TRBV4-1	TRBJ2-2	TGCGCCAGCAGCCCTCCACTAGCGGCGAACACCGGGGAGCTGTTTTTT	CASSPPLAANTGELFF
-	TRBD1	TRBV10-3	TRBJ2-1	TGTGCCATCAGCTTAACAGGGGCCGGCAATGAGCAGTTCTTC	CAISLTGAGNEQFF
-	-	TRBV19	TRBJ1-6	TGTGCCAGATCACCATCTAATAATTCTTATTCACCCCTCCACTTT	CARSPSNNSYSPLHF
-	TRBD1	TRBV7-3	TRBJ1-1	TGTGCCAGCAGCCTGGACAGGGGGGCTGAAGCTTTCTTT	CASSLDRGAEAFF
once	TRBD1	TRBV5-1	TRBJ1-1	TGCGCCAGCAGCCCCGGACAGGGGGGCTCTTCCACTGAAGCTTTCTTT	CASSPGQGGSSTEAFF
-	-	TRBV27	TRBJ1-1	TGTGCCAGCAGAACCAGGCTGTACACTGAAGCTTTCTTT	CASRTRLYTEAFF
-	-	TRBV2	TRBJ1-3	TGTGCCAGCAGTGCCCACCCCAGGACTGGAAACACCATATATTTT	CASSAHPRTGNTIYF
-	TRBD1	TRBV5-4	TRBJ2-4	TGTGCCAGCAGCCCGGGACAGCAAAACATTCAGTACTTC	CASSPGQQNIQYF
few	-	TRBV2	TRBJ1-5	TGTGCCAGAGGGAAGGGGCTGGGCCAGCCCCAGCATTTT	CARGKGLGQPQHF
-	TRBD2	TRBV5-4	TRBJ2-7	TGTGCCAGCAGCTTGGGAGGGGCTAGCGGGCCCCGGCAGTACTTC	CASSLGGASGPRQYF
-	-	TRBV4-1	TRBJ1-5	TGCGCCAGCAGCCTCCATGTTGATCAGCCCCAGCATTTT	CASSLHVDQPQHF
once	TRBD2	TRBV19	TRBJ2-4	TGTGCCAGTAGTCTCTTCGGGACTAGTACAGTAGCCAAAAACATTCAGTACTTC	CASSLFGTSTVAKNIQYF
-	-	TRBV19	TRBJ1-2	TGTGCCAGTAGTCCCACAGGAGTTCGAAACTATGGCTACACCTTC	CASSPTGVRNYGYTF
-	TRBD1	TRBV28	TRBJ1-5	TGTGCCAGCAGTTCGACAGGGACAGATCAGCCCCAGCATTTT	CASSSTGTDQPQHF
-	-	TRBV7-8	TRBJ1-1	TGTGCCAGCAGCTTACTGGCTACAGGCGCTTTTATGAACACTGAAGCTTTCTTT	CASSLLATGAFMNTEAFF
-	-	TRBV27	TRBJ1-1	TGTGCCAGCGGGGTAGTAGGGGCCAACACTGAAGCTTTCTTT	CASGVVGANTEAFF
-	-	TRBV5-4	TRBJ1-6	TGTGCCAGCAGCCAACAGAGCTCCTATAATTCACCCCTCCACTTT	CASSQQSSYNSPLHF
once	-	TRBV12-2	TRBJ1-2	TGTGCAAGTCGCTTAGGACGAGGTTCCTATGGCTACACCTTC	CASRLGRGSYGYTF
-	TRBD2	TRBV3-1/TRBV3-2	TRBJ2-2	TGTGCCAGCAGCCAGGGACTAGCGGGCACCGGGGAGCTGTTTTTT	CASSQGLAGTGELFF
-	-	TRBV28	TRBJ1-6	TGTGCCAGCGGATCTCAGAGTACAGGGTTAACCCTCCACTTT	CASGSQSTGLTLHF
-	-	TRBV9	TRBJ1-1	TGTGCCAGCAGCGTACACGGTAACACTGAAGCTTTCTTT	CASSVHGNTEAFF
-	-	TRBV5-6	TRBJ1-1	TGTGCCAGCAGCTCCCCCCTGGGACACAAGTCTGAAGCTTTCTTT	CASSSPLGHKSEAFF
-	TRBD1	TRBV7-9	TRBJ2-7	TGTGCCAGCAGCTTCGCCGGGGACAGGTCCTACGAGCAGTACTTC	CASSFAGDRSYEQYF
-	-	TRBV18	TRBJ1-2	TGTGCCAGCCAACTCACAGGGACGGATGGCTACACCTTC	CASQLTGTDGYTF
-	-	TRBV2	TRBJ1-1	TGTGCCAGCAGTGAGCAGGGTGTGGGGACTGAAGCTTTCTTT	CASSEQGVGTEAFF
-	-	TRBV19	TRBJ1-6	TGTGCCAGTAGTATACGAACAGGGAATTCACCCCTCCACTTT	CASSIRTGNSPLHF
once	-	TRBV6-5	TRBJ1-5	TGTGCCAGCACCCCCGGAGGGCGGGGTAATCAGCCCCAGCATTTT	CASTPGGRGNQPQHF
few	TRBD2	TRBV10-2	TRBJ2-7	TGCGCCAGCAGTGAACTAGCGGGGCCCTACGAGCAGTACTTC	CASSELAGPYEQYF
-	-	TRBV15	TRBJ1-1	TGTGCCACCAGCAGAGATTTGACAGCGCCTGAAGCTTTCTTT	CATSRDLTAPEAFF
-	TRBD1	TRBV9	TRBJ2-5	TGTGCCAGCAGCGTAGCAGGGGGATTGGAGGAGACCCAGTACTTC	CASSVAGGLEETQYF
-	-	TRBV12-3/TRBV12-4	TRBJ1-2	TGTGCCAGCAGCCAAACGGGAATCAACGGCTACACCTTC	CASSQTGINGYTF
-	-	TRBV11-3	TRBJ2-6	TGTGCCAGCAGCTTGACTGGGGGGTCTGGGGCCAACGTCCTGACTTTC	CASSLTGGSGANVLTF
-	TRBD1	TRBV4-1	TRBJ1-1	TGCGCCAGCAGCCAAGATCCTCAGGGACAGAGAGTAAGGACTGAAGCTTTCTTT	CASSQDPQGQRVRTEAFF
-	-	TRBV13	TRBJ2-2	TGTGCCAGCAGCTTACTCGACTCGAACACCGGGGAGCTGTTTTTT	CASSLLDSNTGELFF
-	-	TRBV30	TRBJ1-1	TGTGCCTCAAGATGGCAGGGTGAAGCTTTCTTT	CASRWQGEAFF
-	TRBD2	TRBV30	TRBJ2-5	TGTGCCTGGGGGGGGGTCGGGGGGGCCGTGGAGACCCAGTACTTC	CAWGGVGGAVETQYF
-	TRBD1	TRBV6-5	TRBJ1-2	TGTGCCAGCAGTTGGGACAGATCCTATGGCTACACCTTC	CASSWDRSYGYTF
-	-	TRBV30	TRBJ1-5	TGTGCCTGGAGTCTCAGTAGCAATCAGCCCCAGCATTTT	CAWSLSSNQPQHF
once	TRBD1	TRBV5-1	TRBJ1-4	TGCGCCAGCAGCTTAACAGGGGAGAAAGAAAAACTGTTTTTT	CASSLTGEKEKLFF
-	TRBD1	TRBV9	TRBJ1-2	TGTGCCAGCAGCGTAGTACCAGGACAGGCATTCTATGGCTACACCTTC	CASSVVPGQAFYGYTF
-	-	TRBV10-3	TRBJ2-5	TGTGCCATCAGTGAGTTAGAGTACCAAGAGACCCAGTACTTC	CAISELEYQETQYF
-	-	TRBV5-6	TRBJ2-3	TGTGCCAGCAGCGGGGGCCCTGCGAGCACAGATACGCAGTATTTT	CASSGGPASTDTQYF
few	-	TRBV30	TRBJ1-5	TGTGCCTGGAGTCCGGGGGACAATCAGCCCCAGCATTTT	CAWSPGDNQPQHF
-	-	TRBV28	TRBJ1-2	TGTGCCAGCAGTCTCCGACAGTATGGCTACACCTTC	CASSLRQYGYTF
-	TRBD1	TRBV18	TRBJ1-6	TGTGCCAGCTCAGGGGGACAGCCGGATAATTCACCCCTCCACTTT	CASSGGQPDNSPLHF
once	-	TRBV7-9	TRBJ2-3	TGTGCCAGCAGCTTATCCGCGGGACTCACAGATACGCAGTATTTT	CASSLSAGLTDTQYF
-	TRBD2	TRBV5-1	TRBJ2-2	TGCGCCAGCAGCTTACTAGCGGGAGCCACCGGGGAGCTGTTTTTT	CASSLLAGATGELFF
-	-	TRBV6-5	TRBJ1-2	TGTGCCAGCAGTCCCGGTCTCTATGGCTACACCTTC	CASSPGLYGYTF
-	-	TRBV19	TRBJ2-7	TGTGCCAGTAGCAACAGGGCCAACTACGAGCAGTACTTC	CASSNRANYEQYF
-	TRBD1	TRBV5-4	TRBJ1-1	TGTGCCAGCAGCGGTCAGGGGGCAGGTAACACTGAAGCTTTCTTT	CASSGQGAGNTEAFF
-	-	TRBV19	TRBJ2-1	TGTGCCAGTAGTATGGTTACTAGTTGGAATGAGCAGTTCTTC	CASSMVTSWNEQFF
once	-	TRBV11-1	TRBJ1-1	TGTGCCAGCAGCCGCGGGGTGACAAGCATGAACACTGAAGCTTTCTTT	CASSRGVTSMNTEAFF
-	TRBD1	TRBV19	TRBJ2-7	TGTGCCAGTAGCACCCGGGACAGCTTCTCCTACGAGCAGTACTTC	CASSTRDSFSYEQYF
-	-	TRBV7-9	TRBJ1-6	TGTGCCAGCAGCTTAGACATTTCACCCCTCCACTTT	CASSLDISPLHF
-	TRBD1	TRBV5-1	TRBJ1-4	TGCGCCAGCAGGATGGGACAGGGAGGTGAAAAACTGTTTTTT	CASRMGQGGEKLFF
-	-	TRBV7-6	TRBJ1-4	TGTGCCAGCAGCTTAGGGAGTGGGGGGGCGCGTGAAAAACTGTTTTTT	CASSLGSGGAREKLFF